Sequencing of this T cell receptor beta chain was carried out in a study of CD8 T cells in ankylosing spondylitis. Germline CDR1 reads SGHAT; CDR2 reads FQNNGV. Trimming removed 0 bases from V and 9 bases from J, with 6 bases in between. This CDR3 is built from 13 residues. TCRdb redid the calling of the 5' RACE reads with MiXCR, one entry per CDR3 protein. The repertoire holds roughly 69,000 distinct CDR3 sequences, approximately 5% seen once, with 2.2% in the top ten. This clonotype was counted many times. This chain uses TRBV11-2 with TRBJ1-6; D remains ambiguous. Sequencing was performed on blood, either unsorted or a sorted T cell fraction (not recorded which). The TCR was taken from a male donor with ankylosing spondylitis or in good health (not recorded which). The CDR3 DNA follows: TGTGCCAGCAGCTTAGAGGGAACTTCACCCCTCCACTTT. As protein: CASSLEGTSPLHF.